This T cell receptor (beta chain) is drawn from a study of CD8+CD57+ T cells in acquired aplastic anemia (dated by TCRdb to 2016 to 2019). About the full investigation: DNA extracted from sorted CD4+ and CD8+ cells had a mean of around 3 ug, with a range of roughly 0.19 to 27.4 ug. A CD8+CD57+ expansion meant a frequency higher than the mean frequency seen in healthy subjects. Broader findings and caveats from the paper: Between patients and healthy controls, no significant difference in CD8+ Simpson's diversity was found (P=0.060). Twenty-nine CD8+ CDR3 sequences were shared between patients and controls but appeared highly expressed in patients and within their immunodominant clones.

This clonotype appeared many times. This receptor's antigen is unknown. No clone much larger than this one lies a single base away; base qualities are absent. Profiling of TCR beta VDJ combinations and CDR3 sequences used genomic DNA as the template. An Illumina HiSeq 2000 was the platform used for TCR repertoire sequencing. The paper's processing steps were these. Repertoire assessment relied on Simpson's diversity index, CDR3 size and DJ length profiles, and TRBV/TRBJ rearrangement plots. The most abundant DNA sequence in the deep sequencing data was defined as the immunodominant clone. CDR3 amino acid sequences were checked for sharing between subjects and were compared against published repertoires and the VDJdb database. In TCRdb, the public reads were trimmed at Q25 with fastp and aligned with MiXCR, with productive beta chains retained. Rows with one shared CDR3 protein collapse into an entry with the most common genes and DNA. Here the V and J calls rest on TCRdb's processing, not on the authors' analysis. The sample data list under 350,000 distinct CDR3 sequences, and approximately 57% of these were observed just once. Of the sample, approximately 1.3% is held by the ten largest clones.

Flow cytometry had shown CD8+CD57+ cell expansion in the patients selected for sequencing. All patients had severe acquired aplastic anemia diagnosed by International Study of Aplastic Anemia and Agranulocytosis and Camitta criteria. No therapy had been received by the patients at the time of blood sampling. In the study, sorted CD4+ and CD8+ blood T cells from patients with severe aplastic anemia and from healthy subjects underwent deep sequencing of TCR repertoires. Patients were enrolled under clinicaltrials.gov protocols 00001620, 01623167, 00001397, 00071045, 00081523 and 00961064 in the USA. Ficoll-Paque density gradient centrifugation was used to isolate peripheral blood mononuclear cells. CD4+ and CD8+ T cells were sorted by FACS or magnetic beads before DNA extraction. This clonotype was obtained from a human donor with aplastic anemia. The sample consisted of sorted CD4+, CD8+, or CD8+CD57+ T cells (not recorded which) from PBMCs.

At the DNA level, the sequence is TGTGCCAGCAGCCGGACGGCCGAGCAGTACTTC. The encoded protein is CASSRTAEQYF. The rearrangement combines TRBV6-1 with TRBJ2-7; no D gene is confidently identified. V is pared back by 6 bases and J by 6 bases, with 9 bases lying between the germline termini. The CDR3 covers 11 residues, taking in both the cysteine and the phenylalanine. Left in the record is the CDR3 DNA by itself, 33 bases read in frame from the first base. CDR1 MNHNS and CDR2 SASEGT were looked up in the germline V gene.